The clone carrying this T cell receptor beta chain was seen a handful of times. The germline V gene encodes CDR1 SQVTM and CDR2 ANQGSEA. The CDR3 sequence is 12 residues long. Trimming took off 8 bases at V and 4 bases at J, with 14 bases between the two ends. These data come from a study of blood T cell repertoires in COVID-19. Study as a whole: The United States, Italy and Spain provided the acute and convalescent COVID-19 samples. Sample material is recorded as cDNA or gDNA derived from T cells, B-cell-depleted T cells, or PBMCs.

Libraries were prepared by immunoSEQ multiplex PCR; TCRdb keeps only in-frame clonotypes and omits some of them. Of approximately 61,000 clones detected, more than 75% appear once; the ten largest clones hold roughly 15%. Sequenced sample: peripheral blood. The chain joins TRBV29-1 to TRBJ1-2; no definite D call. The TCR comes from a human donor in a cohort sampled during active COVID-19. The CDR3 loop reads CSSGDGGYGYTF. The CDR3 DNA reads as TGCAGCAGCGGGGATGGCGGCTATGGCTACACCTTC.